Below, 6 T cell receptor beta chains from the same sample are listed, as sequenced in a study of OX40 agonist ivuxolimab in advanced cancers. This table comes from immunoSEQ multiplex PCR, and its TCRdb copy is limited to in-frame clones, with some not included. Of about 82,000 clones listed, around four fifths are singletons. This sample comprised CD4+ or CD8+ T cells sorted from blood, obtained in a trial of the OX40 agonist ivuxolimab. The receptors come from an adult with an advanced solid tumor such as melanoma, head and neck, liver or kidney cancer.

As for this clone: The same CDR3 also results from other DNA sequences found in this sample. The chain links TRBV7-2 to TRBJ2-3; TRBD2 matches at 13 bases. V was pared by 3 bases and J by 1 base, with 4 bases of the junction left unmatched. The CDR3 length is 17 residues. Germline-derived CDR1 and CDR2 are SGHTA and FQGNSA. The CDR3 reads CASSFRGLAGGTDTQYF. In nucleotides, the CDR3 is TGTGCCAGCAGCTTCCGCGGACTAGCGGGGGGCACAGATACGCAGTATTTT.

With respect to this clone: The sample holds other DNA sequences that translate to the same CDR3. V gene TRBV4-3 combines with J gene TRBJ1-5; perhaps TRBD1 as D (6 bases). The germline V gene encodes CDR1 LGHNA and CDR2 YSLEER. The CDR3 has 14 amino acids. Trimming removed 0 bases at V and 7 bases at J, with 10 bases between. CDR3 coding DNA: TGCGCCAGCAGCCAAGACAGGGGAGGACAGCCCCAGCATTTT. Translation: CASSQDRGGQPQHF.

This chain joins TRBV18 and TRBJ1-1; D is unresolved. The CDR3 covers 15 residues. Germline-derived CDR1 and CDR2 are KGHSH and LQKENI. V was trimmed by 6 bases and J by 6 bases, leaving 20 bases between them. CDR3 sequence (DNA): TGTGCCAGCTCGCCCCAAAGAGGAGATAAGGCTGAAGCTTTCTTT. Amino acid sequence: CASSPQRGDKAEAFF.

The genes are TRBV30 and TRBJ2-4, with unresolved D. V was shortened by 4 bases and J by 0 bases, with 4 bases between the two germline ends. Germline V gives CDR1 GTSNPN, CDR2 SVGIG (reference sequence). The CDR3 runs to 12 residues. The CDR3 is CAWNVAKNIQYF. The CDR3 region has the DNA TGTGCCTGGAACGTAGCCAAAAACATTCAGTACTTC. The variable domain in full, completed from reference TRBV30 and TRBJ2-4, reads SQTIHQWPATLVQPVGSPLSLECTVEGTSNPNLYWYRQAAGRGLQLLFYSVGIGQISSEVPQNLSASRPQDRQFILSSKKLLLSDSGFYLCAWNVAKNIQYFGAGTRLSVL.

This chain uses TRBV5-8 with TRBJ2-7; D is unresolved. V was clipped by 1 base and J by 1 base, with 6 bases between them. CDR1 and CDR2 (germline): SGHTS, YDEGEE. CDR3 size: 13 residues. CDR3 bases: TGTGCCAGCAGCTTGTACAGATCCTACGAGCAGTACTTC. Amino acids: CASSLYRSYEQYF.

The CDR3 DNA sequence: TGTGCCAGTAGGGAAGGACCCGCATCTTTCTATGGCTACACCTTC. This gives the protein CASREGPASFYGYTF. The rearrangement uses TRBV19 and TRBJ1-2, with D uncertain. Trimming removed 6 bases at V and 4 bases at J, with 18 bases between. CDR3 length equals 15 residues. Germline CDR1 reads LNHDA; CDR2 reads SQIVND (reference sequence).